Reported below is one T cell receptor (beta chain). This specimen belongs to a study of technical replicates of blood from several donors. Germline V gene data show CDR1 as SGHTA and CDR2 as FQGTGA. V lost 5 bases and J lost 4, with 10 bases in between. The CDR3 has 13 residues. The protocol was immunoSEQ multiplex PCR, while the TCRdb copy is restricted to in-frame clones and leaves out a portion. The repertoire consists of around 79,000 clones, with just under 95% occurring once and the leading ten covering roughly 0.4%. The material sequenced was T cells isolated from PBMCs. This sequence joins TRBV7-3 and TRBJ2-3, with D tentatively TRBD2 (5 bases). This sequence originates from a human donor in good health. CDR3 sequence reads: CASSLSGADTQYF. CDR3 DNA sequence: TGTGCCAGCAGCCTCAGCGGAGCAGATACGCAGTATTTT.